A selection of T cell receptor beta chains follows, all from one sample in a study of T cells after yellow fever vaccination. Each CDR3 protein is one row after TCRdb ran MiXCR on the 5' RACE reads. The data contain some 560,000 distinct CDR3 sequences, under 25% of them seen just once; the ten biggest clones take up roughly an eighth. This specimen was PBMCs, taken 15 days after the yellow fever booster vaccination. Source of these receptors: a man under 40 who received the YFV17D yellow fever vaccine. Both conserved end residues are part of each CDR3. The order of the fields is J gene, clone size, V gene, D gene, CDR3 DNA, CDR3 protein. D genes are given only for firm matches. Clone size appears in some rows only: once, few, many, or a class for an expanded clone.

J gene: TRBJ2-1
clone size: few
V gene: TRBV5-1
D gene: TRBD2
CDR3 DNA: TGCGCCAGCAGCTTCTTAACGGGAGGGCCGCGGAGCGAGCAGTTCTTC
CDR3 protein: CASSFLTGGPRSEQFF

J gene: TRBJ2-2
clone size: few
V gene: TRBV20-1
D gene: TRBD2
CDR3 DNA: TGCAGTGCTAGAGACGCTAGCGGGAACACCGGGGAGCTGTTTTTT
CDR3 protein: CSARDASGNTGELFF

J gene: TRBJ2-4
clone size: -
V gene: TRBV6-2/TRBV6-3
D gene: -
CDR3 DNA: TGTGCCAGCAGTTACTTGGATCGAGAAGGCATTCAGTACTTC
CDR3 protein: CASSYLDREGIQYF

J gene: TRBJ2-5
clone size: -
V gene: TRBV6-5
D gene: TRBD2
CDR3 DNA: TGTGCCAGCAGTTCCATACTACTAGCGGGATGGGAGACCCAGTACTTC
CDR3 protein: CASSSILLAGWETQYF

J gene: TRBJ1-2
clone size: -
V gene: TRBV6-6
D gene: -
CDR3 DNA: TGTGCCAGCAGTCACCAGGGTACCTGGGGCTACACCTTC
CDR3 protein: CASSHQGTWGYTF

J gene: TRBJ1-2
clone size: -
V gene: TRBV19
D gene: -
CDR3 DNA: TGTGCCAGTAGTATAGTTTCAGCGTATGGCTACACCTTC
CDR3 protein: CASSIVSAYGYTF

J gene: TRBJ2-5
clone size: few
V gene: TRBV7-6
D gene: -
CDR3 DNA: TGTGCCAGCAGTTCGAGGCGGGGAAAGATCGAGACCCAGTACTTC
CDR3 protein: CASSSRRGKIETQYF

J gene: TRBJ2-1
clone size: few
V gene: TRBV5-1
D gene: -
CDR3 DNA: TGCGCCAGCGGACCCAATAGCTTGAATGAGCAGTTCTTC
CDR3 protein: CASGPNSLNEQFF

J gene: TRBJ2-7
clone size: -
V gene: TRBV6-5
D gene: TRBD2
CDR3 DNA: TGTGCCAGCAGTTACCCGCCCGGGGGGGTTTACGAGCAGTACTTC
CDR3 protein: CASSYPPGGVYEQYF

J gene: TRBJ2-7
clone size: -
V gene: TRBV30
D gene: -
CDR3 DNA: TGTGCCTGGAGTGTAACATTCGGGTATAACTACGAGCAGTACTTC
CDR3 protein: CAWSVTFGYNYEQYF

J gene: TRBJ2-5
clone size: few
V gene: TRBV14
D gene: TRBD2
CDR3 DNA: TGTGCCAGCAGCCAACTAGCGGAGCTCCAAGAGACCCAGTACTTC
CDR3 protein: CASSQLAELQETQYF

J gene: TRBJ2-1
clone size: -
V gene: TRBV11-2
D gene: TRBD2
CDR3 DNA: TGTGCCAGCAGCGCGGGGGGACTAGCGGGACACAATGAGCAGTTCTTC
CDR3 protein: CASSAGGLAGHNEQFF

J gene: TRBJ2-3
clone size: many
V gene: TRBV7-2
D gene: -
CDR3 DNA: TGTGCCAGCAGTCGACAGAGCGGTAGCACAGATACGCAGTATTTT
CDR3 protein: CASSRQSGSTDTQYF

J gene: TRBJ2-3
clone size: -
V gene: TRBV27
D gene: -
CDR3 DNA: TGTGCCAGCAGTCGGGGACGCACAGATACGCAGTATTTT
CDR3 protein: CASSRGRTDTQYF

J gene: TRBJ2-3
clone size: few
V gene: TRBV10-1
D gene: -
CDR3 DNA: TGCGCCAGCAACCCTGGTGGAGTGGAACGAGATACGCAGTATTTT
CDR3 protein: CASNPGGVERDTQYF

J gene: TRBJ2-7
clone size: few
V gene: TRBV5-1
D gene: -
CDR3 DNA: TGCGCCAGCAGCCCCGGTACTGGGACAGAGCAGTACTTC
CDR3 protein: CASSPGTGTEQYF

J gene: TRBJ2-7
clone size: -
V gene: TRBV5-1
D gene: -
CDR3 DNA: TGCGCCAGCAGCTTGAGGGGGACACGAGGGTTAGGTTCCTACGAGCAGTACTTC
CDR3 protein: CASSLRGTRGLGSYEQYF

J gene: TRBJ2-1
clone size: -
V gene: TRBV7-9
D gene: TRBD2
CDR3 DNA: TGTGCCAGCAGCCAGCGGGAGGATGAGCAGTTCTTC
CDR3 protein: CASSQREDEQFF

J gene: TRBJ2-1
clone size: -
V gene: TRBV20-1
D gene: TRBD2
CDR3 DNA: TGCAGTGCTAGAGGGGTGGTAGCGGGAGAGAGCAATGAGCAGTTCTTC
CDR3 protein: CSARGVVAGESNEQFF

J gene: TRBJ2-7
clone size: few
V gene: TRBV30
D gene: TRBD1
CDR3 DNA: TGTGCCTGGAACCCACCGGGACAGGGCTACGAGCAGTACTTC
CDR3 protein: CAWNPPGQGYEQYF

J gene: TRBJ2-1
clone size: few
V gene: TRBV20-1
D gene: -
CDR3 DNA: TGCAGTGCCCCGAGGGAGGCCCTGCAGTTCTTC
CDR3 protein: CSAPREALQFF

J gene: TRBJ2-7
clone size: -
V gene: TRBV20-1
D gene: TRBD1
CDR3 DNA: TGCAGTGCCCGGTCGGTGGGGACAGGACCTCACTACGAGCAGTACTTC
CDR3 protein: CSARSVGTGPHYEQYF

J gene: TRBJ2-1
clone size: -
V gene: TRBV11-1
D gene: TRBD2
CDR3 DNA: TGTGCCAGCAGCTCTAATCTGGGGGCCGGGACTAGACCCTACAATGAGCAGTTCTTC
CDR3 protein: CASSSNLGAGTRPYNEQFF

J gene: TRBJ2-3
clone size: few
V gene: TRBV5-1
D gene: TRBD1
CDR3 DNA: TGCGCCAGCCATTCCGGGACAGGTACGGATACGCAGTATTTT
CDR3 protein: CASHSGTGTDTQYF